This TCR beta chain was recovered during a study of shared clonotypes between healthy human individuals. Trimming pared 0 bases from V and 4 bases from J, leaving 11 bases between. This CDR3 has 14 amino acids. Using immunoSEQ multiplex PCR, the repertoire was profiled, and TCRdb retains in-frame clones only, with some absent. The sample has some 1.5 million clones, 98% seen once. This TCR was recovered from a man aged 25 to 40 in good health. V usage is TRBV5-3 and J usage is TRBJ2-7; weak D call: TRBD1 (5 bases). TRBV5-3 is annotated as an ORF whose role is uncertain. The sequenced sample consisted of naive CD4+ T cells sorted from blood. Documented subset: CD45RA+ positively selected. The CDR3 DNA sequence: TGTGCCAGAAGCTTGGGCCAGGGTTCGTACGAGCAGTACTTC. Residues: CARSLGQGSYEQYF.